Sequencing of this T cell receptor (beta chain) was carried out in a study of shared clonotypes between healthy human individuals. Overall study context: The people who gave samples were a couple of women and a few men aged 18 to 49.

It was CD45RO-negative cells, positively selected for CCR7, that made up naive CD8 cells, with terminally differentiated effector memory CD45RA+ cells excluded. The data were produced by immunoSEQ multiplex PCR, yet TCRdb's version contains in-frame clones alone and is incomplete. This sample has some 2 million clones, with about 94% found just once. Study outcomes and limitations: The four-donor shared clonotypes exceeded non-shared clonotypes in generation probability, with non-shared ones scoring lower.

V shed 5 bases and J shed 2 bases, with 3 bases lying between them. The CDR3 runs 12 residues. In germline, CDR1 is WSHSY, CDR2 SAAADI. With regard to this clone: The antigen remains unidentified.

The chain carries TRBV10-2 and TRBJ2-2; unclear D gene. The sequence came from a man younger than 30 in good health. Sequencing used naive CD8+ T cells sorted from blood. DNA for the CDR3: TGCGCCAGCAGTTTTAACACCGGGGAGCTGTTTTTT. Translated: CASSFNTGELFF.